There are a few counts of the clone carrying this T cell receptor (beta chain). Its cognate antigen is unknown. These data originate in a study of CD8 T cells in ankylosing spondylitis. Study results and limitations: In the blood and synovial fluid of reactive arthritis, some motif variants had been previously reported. Researchers reportedly found disease-linked clones significantly enriched in matched ankylosing spondylitis synovial fluid. Characteristic of ankylosing spondylitis blood, it appeared, was a TCR beta motif comprising 7 to 9 highly homologous variants.

Germline V gene data show CDR1 as DFQATT and CDR2 as SNEGSKA (reference sequence). The CDR3 has 13 amino acids. V was clipped by 3 bases and J by 0 bases, with 9 bases between them. Library preparation for TCR beta used quantitative 5'-RACE with molecular barcodes. One entry per CDR3 protein results from TCRdb running MiXCR on the 5' RACE reads. The repertoire includes more than 650,000 distinct CDR3 sequences, roughly 10% of them detected once, and about 0.5% sits in the top ten. This clonotype was sampled from a male donor with ankylosing spondylitis. The sequenced sample consisted of blood, either unsorted or a sorted T cell fraction (not recorded which). The chain is built from TRBV20-1 and TRBJ2-7; D not certain. CDR3: CSASRRISYEQYF. The CDR3 DNA follows: TGCAGTGCTAGTCGGCGGATCTCCTACGAGCAGTACTTC.